What follows are 30 T cell receptor beta chains derived from one specimen sequenced in a study of T cell repertoires in cytomegalovirus infection (dated by TCRdb to 2018 to 2020). The run used an Illumina HiSeq 1500. TCRdb reprocessing: public reads trimmed at Q25 with fastp, clones called with MiXCR, in-frame beta chains kept. Entries are consolidated by CDR3 protein sequence, retaining the most common genes and DNA. Recorded for this sample are roughly 150,000 distinct CDR3 sequences; 20% to 25% of them occurred a single time. 9.5% to 12% of the sample is in the top ten clones. Material: PBMCs. The receptors shown here come from a human donor in good health (CMV status not recorded). Some clones in this sample may be carry-over from other donors' samples.

This clonotype was counted between two and nine times. The chain has TRBV20-1 and TRBJ2-1; 10 nucleotides match TRBD2. Trimming cost V 0 bases and J 4 bases; bases outside gene matches: 12. Germline CDR1 reads DFQATT; CDR2 reads SNEGSKA (reference sequence). The CDR3 has 18 amino acids. The CDR3 nucleotides are TGCAGTGCTAGAGATCTCCTAGCGGGAGAGGCCCCTTACAATGAGCAGTTCTTC. It translates to CSARDLLAGEAPYNEQFF.

Concerning this clonotype itself: Its ends do not fully match the called genes, so a read error is possible. This chain joins TRBV12-3 or TRBV12-4 and TRBJ1-2; D gene ambiguous. The CDR3 is 14 amino acids. In DNA form, the CDR3 reads TGTACCAGCAGCCCTTCAATGAGTACGTGGGGCTACACCTTC. This encodes CTSSPSMSTWGYTF.

This clonotype showed up just once. This rearrangement joins TRBV20-1 to TRBJ1-2; D remains ambiguous. V lost 6 bases and J lost 8, with 13 bases in between. The CDR3 loop spans 11 amino acids. Per germline, CDR1 DFQATT and CDR2 SNEGSKA (reference sequence). CDR3 coding DNA: TGCAGTGCCTCGAGAGACGACGGCTACACCTTC. It translates to CSASRDDGYTF.

This clonotype was seen a handful of times. The chain recombines TRBV5-4 with TRBJ2-6; either TRBD1 or TRBD2 may fit D (5 bases each). This CDR3 is 15 amino acids long. Trimming left V 5 bases short and J 2 bases short, with 11 bases between. Germline V gene lookup returns CDR1 SGHNT and CDR2 YYREEE (reference sequence). The CDR3 DNA is TGTGCCAGCAGTTCGGTGGGGGCTGGGGCCAACGTCCTGACTTTC. It is translated as CASSSVGAGANVLTF.

At least ten counts were recorded for this clonotype. CDR3 DNA sequence: TGTGCCAGCAGTCGCCCGGGACAGGGGGCGGAGGGCTACACCTTC. Residues: CASSRPGQGAEGYTF. The V gene is TRBV28, the J gene TRBJ1-2; 12 nucleotides line up with TRBD1. The CDR3 has 15 amino acids. Losses at the gene ends were 5 bases for V and 8 bases for J; bases not matched to a gene: 9. The germline CDR1 and CDR2 sequences are MDHEN and SYDVKM.

This clonotype was picked up a small number of times. The gene calls are TRBV5-1 and TRBJ2-6, with D hard to call. CDR1 and CDR2 (germline): SGHRS, YFSETQ. This CDR3 spans 15 amino acids. V lost 3 bases and J lost 0, with 7 bases in between. Here the CDR3 DNA reads TGCGCCAGCAGCTACACCGTCTCTGGGGCCAACGTCCTGACTTTC. Amino acids: CASSYTVSGANVLTF.

This clonotype was found many times. The V and J genes are TRBV7-9 and TRBJ1-3, with unresolved D. This CDR3 comprises 16 residues. CDR1 and CDR2 from the germline V gene are SEHNR and FQNEAQ (reference sequence). Deletions cut 4 bases from V and 0 bases from J, with 13 bases between. CDR3 DNA sequence: TGTGCCAGCAGCTCCGGGGTCCTTTACTCTGGAAACACCATATATTTT. It codes for CASSSGVLYSGNTIYF.

The J gene is TRBJ1-3, the V gene TRBV20-1, with no clear D. This CDR3 is built from 15 residues. The V end was cut by 0 bases, the J end by 0 bases, with 9 bases between. CDR1 and CDR2 (germline): DFQATT, SNEGSKA (reference sequence). The CDR3 nucleotides read TGCAGTGCTAGAGATCCCGCGATCTCTGGAAACACCATATATTTT. Translated: CSARDPAISGNTIYF.

The V call is TRBV5-4, the J call TRBJ2-7; tentative D call: TRBD1 (5 bases). CDR3 length: 15 residues. Between the trimmed V and J ends, which lost 2 bases and 0 bases, there was a span of 12 bases. From germline, CDR1 is SGHNT and CDR2 YYREEE (reference sequence). The DNA of the CDR3 is TGTGCCAGCAGCTTCGACAGACAGAGCTCCTACGAGCAGTACTTC. This translates into CASSFDRQSSYEQYF.

The rearrangement joins TRBV7-3 to TRBJ1-1; unclear D gene. The CDR3 loop spans 16 amino acids. CDR1 SGHTA and CDR2 FQGTGA come from the germline V gene. V was pared by 1 base and J by 4 bases, with 16 bases between. For the CDR3, the DNA is TGTGCCAGCAGCTTAAAAAATAAGGGCGCAGGCACTGAAGCTTTCTTT. Protein product: CASSLKNKGAGTEAFF.

The table lists this clonotype with a count of one. The rearrangement uses TRBV6-8 and TRBJ1-6; D remains unclear. This CDR3 spans 13 amino acids. CDR1 and CDR2 from the germline V gene are MNHGY and SAAAGT. V lost 2 bases, J lost 5 bases, and 4 bases lay in between. For the CDR3, the DNA is TGTGCCAGCAGTTACAACCATAATTCACCCCTCCACTTT. The encoded protein is CASSYNHNSPLHF.

V and J are TRBV6-2 or TRBV6-3 and TRBJ2-1; D is possibly TRBD2 (6 bases). CDR1 is MNHEY, CDR2 SVGEGT, per germline. This CDR3 has 15 residues. V shed 4 bases and J shed 0 bases, with 10 bases lying between them. This chain's CDR3 is CASSSGDHSYNEQFF. The CDR3 DNA follows: TGTGCCAGCAGTTCGGGGGACCACTCCTACAATGAGCAGTTCTTC.

The chain is built from TRBV12-3 or TRBV12-4 and TRBJ1-1, with unresolved D. V lost 6 bases and J 5 bases, leaving 4 bases between the germline ends. The CDR3 runs 10 residues. CDR3 in amino acids: CASRRTEAFF. For the CDR3, the DNA is TGTGCCAGCAGAAGGACTGAAGCTTTCTTT.

The V call is TRBV29-1, the J call TRBJ1-1; D unclear. With 5 bases removed from V and 4 bases from J, the gap between germline ends came to 11 bases. The CDR3 has 12 residues. Germline V gene data show CDR1 as SQVTM and CDR2 as ANQGSEA. In nucleotides, the CDR3 is TGCAGCGTTCGTACTGGGCGCACTGAAGCTTTCTTT. Translated: CSVRTGRTEAFF.

This clonotype was counted only a few times. The chain links TRBV6-6 to TRBJ2-7; D unresolved. With 2 bases removed from V and 3 bases from J, the gap between germline ends came to 8 bases. CDR3 length: 13 residues. CDR1 is MNHNY, CDR2 SVGAGI, per germline (reference sequence). In DNA form, the CDR3 reads TGTGCCAGCAGTTACCCCCCGGACTACGAGCAGTACTTC. Residues: CASSYPPDYEQYF.

This chain connects TRBV9 to TRBJ2-1; tentatively, D is TRBD1 (5 bases). CDR3 length: 15 amino acids. V was clipped by 0 bases and J by 0 bases, with 7 bases between them. Looked up from germline, CDR1 is SGDLS and CDR2 is YYNGEE. The DNA of the CDR3 is TGTGCCAGCAGCGTAGATACAGGCTCCTACAATGAGCAGTTCTTC. Translating gives CASSVDTGSYNEQFF.

The J gene is TRBJ1-1, the V gene TRBV28; D gene unclear. The CDR3 is made up of 15 amino acids. The V gene lost 5 bases and the J gene lost 1 base, with 14 bases spanning the gap. The V gene's germline CDR1 is MDHEN and CDR2 SYDVKM. The CDR3, as DNA: TGTGCCAGCAGTCCCCTTCGACTTCGGAACACTGAAGCTTTCTTT. Translation: CASSPLRLRNTEAFF. Variable domain in full (rest from reference TRBV28 and TRBJ1-1): DVKVTQSSRYLVKRTGEKVFLECVQDMDHENMFWYRQDPGLGLRLIYFSYDVKMKEKGDIPEGYSVSREKKERFSLILESASTNQTSMYLCASSPLRLRNTEAFFGQGTRLTVV.

The gene calls are TRBV20-1 and TRBJ2-3; D not resolved. Germline CDR1 is DFQATT and CDR2 is SNEGSKA (reference sequence). This CDR3 contains 16 residues. Trimming left V 6 bases short and J 2 bases short, with 21 bases between. Here the CDR3 DNA reads TGCAGTGCGACCTCGCCAGGATCGATTATCACAGATACGCAGTATTTT. It specifies CSATSPGSIITDTQYF.

This clonotype was picked up one time. A read error may explain this, as a much larger clone is one base away. The chain combines TRBV7-6 with TRBJ1-4; D gene uncertain. V was shortened by 1 base and J by 7 bases, with 19 bases between the two germline ends. The CDR3 spans 17 residues. In germline, CDR1 is SGHVS, CDR2 FNYEAQ. The CDR3 reads CASSLDRLPSGREKLFF. Here the CDR3 DNA reads TGTGCCAGCAGCTTAGATCGACTTCCCAGCGGGCGTGAAAAACTGTTTTTT.

This clonotype appeared many times. The chain uses TRBV7-3 and TRBJ2-7; perhaps TRBD2 as D (5 bases). V was trimmed by 0 bases and J by 3 bases, leaving 12 bases between them. CDR1 and CDR2 (germline): SGHTA, FQGTGA. The CDR3 extends over 15 amino acids. This CDR3 reads CASSLTGEVGYEQYF. The CDR3 region has the DNA TGTGCCAGCAGCTTAACGGGAGAAGTGGGCTACGAGCAGTACTTC.

This clonotype appeared a few times. The chain links TRBV7-2 to TRBJ1-3; no clear D gene. Trimming removed 0 bases from V and 4 bases from J, with 7 bases in between. The CDR3 totals 14 residues. The V gene's germline CDR1 is SGHTA and CDR2 FQGNSA. As DNA, the CDR3 is TGTGCCAGCAGCTTAGCAAGCTCAGGAAACACCATATATTTT. It codes for CASSLASSGNTIYF.

The chain couples TRBV28 to TRBJ1-2; possible D gene TRBD1, 5 bases. CDR3 length equals 17 residues. Trimming cost V 2 bases and J 4 bases, with 20 bases left between them. Germline values: CDR1 MDHEN, CDR2 SYDVKM. CDR3 loop: CASSLPSPLTVPYGYTF. The CDR3, as DNA: TGTGCCAGCAGTTTACCGTCCCCGCTGACAGTACCCTATGGCTACACCTTC.

This clonotype has at least ten counts. DNA of the CDR3: TGTGCCAGCAGAGAACGTCCTGGGCACAACACTGAAGCTTTCTTT. It translates to CASRERPGHNTEAFF. The chain is built from TRBV7-2 and TRBJ1-1; no clear D gene. Germline values: CDR1 SGHTA, CDR2 FQGNSA. Trimming took off 6 bases at V and 2 bases at J, with 16 bases between the two ends. The CDR3 covers 15 residues.

For the CDR3, the DNA is TGCGCCAGCAGCTCCGGGCTCTTCACCGCCGAGCAGTACTTC. It yields the protein CASSSGLFTAEQYF. V gene TRBV4-1 combines with J gene TRBJ2-7; D uncertain. V was shortened by 5 bases and J by 6 bases, with 17 bases between the two germline ends. Germline CDR1 reads MGHRA; CDR2 reads YSYEKL. The CDR3 runs 14 residues.

This clonotype has just a few counts. V gene TRBV29-1 combines with J gene TRBJ1-1, with TRBD1 as a possible D gene (6 bases). This CDR3 is 13 amino acids long. V was pared by 7 bases and J by 8 bases, with 20 bases between. Germline CDR1 reads SQVTM; CDR2 reads ANQGSEA. CDR3 protein: CSGTPMETGEAFF. CDR3 nucleotide sequence: TGCAGCGGGACCCCTATGGAAACAGGGGAAGCTTTCTTT. Full variable domain (rest looked up from reference TRBV29-1 and TRBJ1-1): SAVISQKPSRDICQRGTSLTIQCQVDSQVTMMFWYRQQPGQSLTLIATANQGSEATYESGFVIDKFPISRPNLTFSTLTVSNMSPEDSSIYLCSGTPMETGEAFFGQGTRLTVV.

In its sample, this clonotype was seen many times. The chain carries TRBV12-3 or TRBV12-4 and TRBJ1-5; no firm D call. The CDR3 consists of 16 residues. The V and J ends lost 1 base and 2 bases respectively, with 12 bases between them. The CDR3 reads CASSLVSGLGNQPQHF. The CDR3 coding sequence is TGTGCCAGCAGTTTAGTTTCTGGTTTGGGCAATCAGCCCCAGCATTTT.

This clonotype was observed many times. This rearrangement joins TRBV7-2 to TRBJ2-7; D unresolved. Trimming removed 0 bases at V and 4 bases at J, with 13 bases between. CDR1 is SGHTA, CDR2 FQGNSA, per germline. The CDR3 covers 15 residues. CDR3 sequence reads: CASSLAVVLGYEQYF. The CDR3 DNA follows: TGTGCCAGCAGCTTAGCAGTTGTCTTGGGATACGAGCAGTACTTC.

V and J are TRBV30 and TRBJ1-6; tentative D call: TRBD1 (5 bases). Trimming stripped 4 bases from V and 2 bases from J, with 21 bases between. The CDR3 sequence is 18 residues long. CDR1 and CDR2 from the germline V gene are GTSNPN and SVGIG (reference sequence). The CDR3 is CAWTTGTPGVTYNSPLHF. The CDR3 nucleotides are TGTGCCTGGACCACCGGGACCCCGGGAGTTACCTATAATTCACCCCTCCACTTT.

The chain has TRBV6-5 and TRBJ2-2; D unclear. V was trimmed by 4 bases and J by 3 bases, leaving 9 bases between them. Germline CDR1 reads MNHEY; CDR2 reads SVGAGI. This CDR3 spans 14 amino acids. CDR3 residues: CASSWSADTGELFF. In DNA form, the CDR3 reads TGTGCCAGCAGTTGGTCGGCCGACACCGGGGAGCTGTTTTTT.

The chain has TRBV12-3 or TRBV12-4 and TRBJ1-4; TRBD1 matches at 7 bases. The CDR3 is made up of 14 amino acids. V dropped 6 bases and J dropped 6; count of bases not matched to a gene: 7. In DNA, the CDR3 is TGTGCCAGCAGCCCCTTCGGACAGGATGAAAAACTGTTTTTT. Translation: CASSPFGQDEKLFF.